This T cell receptor beta chain was retrieved from a study of cytomegalovirus exposure and HLA in healthy donors. V lost 4 bases, J lost 3 bases, and 8 bases stayed unmatched. The germline CDR1 and CDR2 sequences are MNHNY and SVGAGI (reference sequence). CDR3 length: 16 amino acids. A remark on this clone: What it recognizes is unknown.

The study, taken as a whole, reports: The authors enumerated around 150 TCR beta chains as linked to cytomegalovirus.

The PCR had 60 Vbeta and 13 Jbeta primers. Only in-frame clones appear in the TCRdb table, and some are missing; sequencing was by immunoSEQ multiplex PCR. Of some 110,000 clones listed, about four fifths are singletons. The sequence derives from a young man in good health and CMV-seropositive. The sample consisted of PBMCs. This chain uses TRBV6-6 with TRBJ2-3; 9 nucleotides agree with TRBD2. The CDR3 reads CASSSVSGGGTDTQYF. CDR3 nucleotide sequence: TGTGCCAGCAGTTCCGTTAGCGGGGGAGGGACAGATACGCAGTATTTT.